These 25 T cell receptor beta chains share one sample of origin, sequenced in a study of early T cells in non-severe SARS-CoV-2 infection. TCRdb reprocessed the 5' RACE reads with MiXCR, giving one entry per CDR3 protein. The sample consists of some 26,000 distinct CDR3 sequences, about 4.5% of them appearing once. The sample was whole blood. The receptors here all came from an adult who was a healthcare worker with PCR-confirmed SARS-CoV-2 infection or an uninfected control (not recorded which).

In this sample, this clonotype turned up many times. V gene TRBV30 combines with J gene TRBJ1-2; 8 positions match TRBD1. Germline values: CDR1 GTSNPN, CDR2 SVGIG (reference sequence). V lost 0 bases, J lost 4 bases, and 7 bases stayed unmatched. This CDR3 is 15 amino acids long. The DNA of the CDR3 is TGTGCCTGGAGTGTATTGGACAGGGCGGGCTATGGCTACACCTTC. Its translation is CAWSVLDRAGYGYTF.

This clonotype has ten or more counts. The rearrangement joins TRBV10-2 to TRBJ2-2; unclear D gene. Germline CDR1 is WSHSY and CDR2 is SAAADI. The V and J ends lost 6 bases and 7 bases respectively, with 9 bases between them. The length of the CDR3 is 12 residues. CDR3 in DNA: TGCGCCAGCAGCGTCAAGGGCGGGGAGCTGTTTTTT. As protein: CASSVKGGELFF.

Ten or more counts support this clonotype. The CDR3 protein is CASSIQASGNQPQHF. Written as DNA, the CDR3 is TGTGCCAGCAGTATACAGGCCAGCGGCAATCAGCCCCAGCATTTT. V usage is TRBV6-1 and J usage is TRBJ1-5, with D possibly being TRBD1 (5 bases). Germline V gene data show CDR1 as MNHNS and CDR2 as SASEGT. Deletions cut 5 bases from V and 2 bases from J, with 13 bases between. The CDR3 is 15 amino acids.

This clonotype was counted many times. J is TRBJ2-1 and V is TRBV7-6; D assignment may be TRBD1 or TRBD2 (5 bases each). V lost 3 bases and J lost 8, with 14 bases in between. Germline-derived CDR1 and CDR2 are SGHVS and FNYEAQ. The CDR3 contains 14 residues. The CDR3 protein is CASSLGDSGYEQFF. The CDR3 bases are TGTGCCAGCAGCTTGGGGGATTCAGGCTATGAGCAGTTCTTC. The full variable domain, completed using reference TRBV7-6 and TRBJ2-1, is GAGVSQSPRYKVTKRGQDVALRCDPISGHVSLYWYRQALGQGPEFLTYFNYEAQQDKSGLPNDRFSAERPEGSISTLTIQRTEQRDSAMYRCASSLGDSGYEQFFGPGTRLTVL.

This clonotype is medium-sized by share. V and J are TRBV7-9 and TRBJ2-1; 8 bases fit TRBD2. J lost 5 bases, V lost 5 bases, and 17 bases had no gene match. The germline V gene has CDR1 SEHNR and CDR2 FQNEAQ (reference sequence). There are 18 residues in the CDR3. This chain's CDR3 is CASSHNDAASGLNNEQFF. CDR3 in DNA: TGTGCCAGCAGCCACAACGACGCGGCTAGCGGGCTAAACAATGAGCAGTTCTTC.

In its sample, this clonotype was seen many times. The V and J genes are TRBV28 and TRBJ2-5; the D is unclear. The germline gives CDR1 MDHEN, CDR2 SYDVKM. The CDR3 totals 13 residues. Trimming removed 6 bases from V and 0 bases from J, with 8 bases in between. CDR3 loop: CASSPDNQETQYF. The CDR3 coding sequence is TGTGCCAGCAGCCCCGACAACCAAGAGACCCAGTACTTC.

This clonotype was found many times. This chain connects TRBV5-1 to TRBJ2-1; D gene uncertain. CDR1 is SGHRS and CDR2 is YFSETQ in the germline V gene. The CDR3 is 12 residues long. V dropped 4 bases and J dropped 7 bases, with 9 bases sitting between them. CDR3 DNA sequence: TGCGCCAGCAGCCTACCCTCTAATGAGCAGTTCTTC. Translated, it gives CASSLPSNEQFF. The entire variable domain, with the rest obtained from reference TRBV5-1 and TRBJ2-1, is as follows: KAGVTQTPRYLIKTRGQQVTLSCSPISGHRSVSWYQQTPGQGLQFLFEYFSETQRNKGNFPGRFSGRQFSNSRSEMNVSTLELGDSALYLCASSLPSNEQFFGPGTRLTVL.

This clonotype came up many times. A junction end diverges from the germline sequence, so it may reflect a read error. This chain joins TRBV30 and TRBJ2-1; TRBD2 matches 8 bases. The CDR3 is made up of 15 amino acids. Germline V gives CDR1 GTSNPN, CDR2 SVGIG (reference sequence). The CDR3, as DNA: TGTGCCTGGACCTACCTGGGTGGCGGGGGGCCCTCGAAAAGCTTC. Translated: CAWTYLGGGGPSKSF.

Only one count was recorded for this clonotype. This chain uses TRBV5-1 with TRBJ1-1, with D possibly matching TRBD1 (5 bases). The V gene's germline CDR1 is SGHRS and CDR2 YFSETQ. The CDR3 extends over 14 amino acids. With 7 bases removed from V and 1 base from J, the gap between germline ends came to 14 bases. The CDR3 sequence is CASDWGDRNTEAFF. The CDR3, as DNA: TGCGCCAGCGACTGGGGCGACAGGAACACTGAAGCTTTCTTT.

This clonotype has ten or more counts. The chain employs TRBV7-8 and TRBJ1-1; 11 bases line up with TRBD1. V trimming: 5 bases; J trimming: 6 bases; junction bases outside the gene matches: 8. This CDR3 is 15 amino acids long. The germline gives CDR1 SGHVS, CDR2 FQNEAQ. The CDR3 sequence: CASSIGQGARAEAFF. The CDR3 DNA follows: TGTGCCAGCAGCATTGGACAGGGGGCGAGGGCTGAAGCTTTCTTT.

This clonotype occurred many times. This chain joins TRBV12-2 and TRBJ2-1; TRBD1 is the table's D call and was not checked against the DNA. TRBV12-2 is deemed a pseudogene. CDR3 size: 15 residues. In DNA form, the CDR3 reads TGTGCAAGTCGCCCTCGGGACAGCTCCTACAATGAGCAGTTCTTC. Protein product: CASRPRDSSYNEQFF.

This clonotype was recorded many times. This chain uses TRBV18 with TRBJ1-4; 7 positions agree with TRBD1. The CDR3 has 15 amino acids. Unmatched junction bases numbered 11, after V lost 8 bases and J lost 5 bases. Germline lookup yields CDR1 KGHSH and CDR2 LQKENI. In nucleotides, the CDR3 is TGTGCCAGCCCGAGCCCAGGGGGTTGGAATGAAAAACTGTTTTTT. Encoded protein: CASPSPGGWNEKLFF. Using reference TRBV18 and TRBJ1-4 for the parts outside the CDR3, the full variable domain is NAGVMQNPRHLVRRRGQEARLRCSPMKGHSHVYWYRQLPEEGLKFMVYLQKENIIDESGMPKERFSAEFPKEGPSILRIQQVVRGDSAAYFCASPSPGGWNEKLFFGSGTQLSVL.

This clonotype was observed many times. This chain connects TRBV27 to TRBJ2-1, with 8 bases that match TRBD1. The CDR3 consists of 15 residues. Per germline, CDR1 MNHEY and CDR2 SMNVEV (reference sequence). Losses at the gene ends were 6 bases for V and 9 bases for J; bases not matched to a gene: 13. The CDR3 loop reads CASRLGQGTMGEQFF. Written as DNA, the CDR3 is TGTGCCAGCAGACTTGGACAGGGCACGATGGGTGAGCAGTTCTTC.

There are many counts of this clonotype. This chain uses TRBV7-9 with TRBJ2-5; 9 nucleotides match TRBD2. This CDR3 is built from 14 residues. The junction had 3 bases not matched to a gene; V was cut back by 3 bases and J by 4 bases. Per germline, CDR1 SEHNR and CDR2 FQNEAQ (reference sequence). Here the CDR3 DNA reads TGTGCCAGCAGCTTCCCTAGCGGGGCAGAGACCCAGTACTTC. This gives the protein CASSFPSGAETQYF.

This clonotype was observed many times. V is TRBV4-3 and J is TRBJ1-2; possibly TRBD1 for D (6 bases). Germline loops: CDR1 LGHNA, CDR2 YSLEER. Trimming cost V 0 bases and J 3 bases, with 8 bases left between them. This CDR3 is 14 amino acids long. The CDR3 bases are TGCGCCAGCAGCCAAGATTGGACAGACTATGGCTACACCTTC. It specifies CASSQDWTDYGYTF.

This CDR3 reads CASGAGNTGELFF. The DNA for the CDR3 is TGCGCCAGTGGGGCGGGAAACACCGGGGAGCTGTTTTTT. The V and J genes are TRBV10-2 and TRBJ2-2; D is perhaps TRBD2 (6 bases). The CDR3 runs 13 residues. Trimming stripped 9 bases from V and 2 bases from J, with 10 bases between. Per the germline V gene, CDR1 is WSHSY and CDR2 is SAAADI.

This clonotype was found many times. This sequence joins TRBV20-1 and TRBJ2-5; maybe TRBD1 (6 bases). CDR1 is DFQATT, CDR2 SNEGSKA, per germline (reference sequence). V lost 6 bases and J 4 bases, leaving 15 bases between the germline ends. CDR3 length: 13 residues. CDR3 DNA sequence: TGCAGTGCCGGTTTGACAGGTTCAGAGACCCAGTACTTC. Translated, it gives CSAGLTGSETQYF.

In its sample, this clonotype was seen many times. The CDR3 loop is CSVIRGPNTGELFF. CDR3 DNA: TGCAGCGTGATAAGGGGCCCGAACACCGGGGAGCTGTTTTTT. The V gene is TRBV29-1, the J gene TRBJ2-2, with a tentative D call TRBD1 (5 bases). Trimming removed 6 bases from V and 0 bases from J, with 11 bases in between. Germline CDR1 and CDR2: SQVTM and ANQGSEA. This CDR3 region has 14 residues.

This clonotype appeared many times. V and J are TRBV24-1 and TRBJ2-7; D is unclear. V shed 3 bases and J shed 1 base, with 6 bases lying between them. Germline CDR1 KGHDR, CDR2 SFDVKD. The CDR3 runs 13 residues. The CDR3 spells CATSDGLSYEQYF. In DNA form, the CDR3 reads TGTGCCACCAGTGATGGGTTATCCTACGAGCAGTACTTC.

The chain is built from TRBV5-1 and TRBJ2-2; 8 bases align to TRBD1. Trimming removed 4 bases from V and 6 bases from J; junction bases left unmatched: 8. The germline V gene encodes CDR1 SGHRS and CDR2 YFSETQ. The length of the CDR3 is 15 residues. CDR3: CASSLGQGWAGELFF. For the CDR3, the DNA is TGCGCCAGCAGCCTCGGACAGGGTTGGGCCGGGGAGCTGTTTTTT.

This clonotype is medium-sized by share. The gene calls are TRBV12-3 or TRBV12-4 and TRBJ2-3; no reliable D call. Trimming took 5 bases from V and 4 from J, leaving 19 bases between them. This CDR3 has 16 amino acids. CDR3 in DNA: TGTGCCAGCAGTCAATCGAAACTTGGAAGTCCAGATACGCAGTATTTT. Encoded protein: CASSQSKLGSPDTQYF.

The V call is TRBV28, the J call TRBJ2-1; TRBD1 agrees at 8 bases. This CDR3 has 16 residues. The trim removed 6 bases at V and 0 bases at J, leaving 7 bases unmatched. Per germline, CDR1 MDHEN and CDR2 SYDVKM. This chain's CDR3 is CASRSPGGTSYNEQFF. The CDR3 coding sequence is TGTGCCAGCAGATCCCCAGGGGGCACCTCCTACAATGAGCAGTTCTTC.

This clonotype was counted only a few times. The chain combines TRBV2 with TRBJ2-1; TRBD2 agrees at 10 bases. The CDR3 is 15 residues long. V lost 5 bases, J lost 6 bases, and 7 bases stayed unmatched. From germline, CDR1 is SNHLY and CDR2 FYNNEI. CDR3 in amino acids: CASSYPSGGANEQFF. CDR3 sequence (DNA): TGTGCCAGCAGTTACCCCAGCGGGGGGGCCAATGAGCAGTTCTTC.

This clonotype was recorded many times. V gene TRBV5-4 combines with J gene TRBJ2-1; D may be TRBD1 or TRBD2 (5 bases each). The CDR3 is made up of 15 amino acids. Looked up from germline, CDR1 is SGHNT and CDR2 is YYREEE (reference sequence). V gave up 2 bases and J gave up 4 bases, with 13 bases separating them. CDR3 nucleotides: TGTGCCAGCAGCTTCGCCGGGACCCCGTACAATGAGCAGTTCTTC. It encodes CASSFAGTPYNEQFF.

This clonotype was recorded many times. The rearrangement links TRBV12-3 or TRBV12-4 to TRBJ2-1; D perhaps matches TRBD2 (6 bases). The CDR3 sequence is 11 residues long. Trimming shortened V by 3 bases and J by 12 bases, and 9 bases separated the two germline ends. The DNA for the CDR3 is TGTGCCAGCAGTTTGACTAGGGGGCAGTTCTTC. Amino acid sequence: CASSLTRGQFF.